The clone carrying this T cell receptor (beta chain) has just a few counts. The data originate from a study of blood T cell repertoires in COVID-19. Germline CDR1 reads SGHVS; CDR2 reads FNYEAQ. The CDR3 consists of 19 residues. V lost 5 bases to trimming and J lost 7 bases, with 29 bases between them. Profiled with immunoSEQ multiplex PCR; TCRdb holds only in-frame clones, not every one. The sample carries hundreds of thousands of clones, around 89% recorded once. This sequence originates from a man aged 40-50 years with acute or convalescent COVID-19. Sequencing input: peripheral blood. The chain is built from TRBV7-6 and TRBJ1-4; a weak D match, TRBD1 (6 bases). The chain's CDR3 is CASSPRPGERASWGEKLFF. Here the CDR3 DNA reads TGTGCCAGCAGCCCAAGACCAGGGGAACGGGCCTCTTGGGGTGAAAAACTGTTTTTT.